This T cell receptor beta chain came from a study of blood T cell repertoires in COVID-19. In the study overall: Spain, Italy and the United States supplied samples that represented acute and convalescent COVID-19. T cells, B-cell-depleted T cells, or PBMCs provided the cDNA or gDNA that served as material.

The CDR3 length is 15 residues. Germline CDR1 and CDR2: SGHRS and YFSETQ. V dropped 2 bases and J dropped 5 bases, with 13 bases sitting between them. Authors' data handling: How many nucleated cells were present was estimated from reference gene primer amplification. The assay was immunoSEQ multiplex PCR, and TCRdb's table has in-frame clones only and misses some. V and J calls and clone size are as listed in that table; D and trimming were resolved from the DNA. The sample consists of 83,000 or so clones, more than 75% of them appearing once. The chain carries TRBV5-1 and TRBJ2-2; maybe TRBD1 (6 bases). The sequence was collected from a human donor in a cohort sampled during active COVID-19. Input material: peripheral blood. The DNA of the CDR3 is TGCGCCAGCAGCTTATTCAGGGGTGAGACCGGGGAGCTGTTTTTT. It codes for CASSLFRGETGELFF.